This T cell receptor (beta chain) was identified in a study of blood T cell repertoires in COVID-19. Study overall: PBMCs, B-cell-depleted T cells, or T cells provided the cDNA or gDNA that made up the material.

Sequenced by immunoSEQ multiplex PCR; TCRdb stores in-frame clones only, minus some. The sample carries some 300,000 clones, more than 70% recorded once. Trimming took 3 bases from V and 3 from J, leaving 8 bases between them. There are 13 residues in the CDR3. CDR1 SGHVS and CDR2 FNYEAQ come from the germline V gene. This sequence joins TRBV7-6 and TRBJ2-5; D is unclear. The TCR was taken from a young woman who had recovered from COVID-19. Sequenced material: peripheral blood. The CDR3 reads CASSFLNKETQYF. The CDR3 bases are TGTGCCAGCAGCTTCCTTAATAAAGAGACCCAGTACTTC.